These 5 T cell receptor beta chains came from one sample sequenced in a study of shared clonotypes between healthy human individuals. The protocol was immunoSEQ multiplex PCR, while the TCRdb copy is restricted to in-frame clones and leaves out a portion. The sample contains about 2 million clones, 85% to 95% of which appear only once. CD45RO negativity and positive selection for CCR7 defined naive CD8 cells, a population that excluded terminally differentiated effector memory CD45RA+ cells. What was sequenced was naive CD8+ T cells sorted from blood. The origin of the receptors is a man younger than 35 in good health.

This clone was seen once. The chain combines TRBV7-3 with TRBJ2-2; no definite D call. The CDR3 loop spans 13 amino acids. V was clipped by 1 base and J by 7 bases, with 7 bases between them. The germline CDR1 and CDR2 sequences are SGHTA and FQGTGA. The CDR3 DNA reads as TGTGCCAGCAGCTTAATCTCCGACGGGGAGCTGTTTTTT. This translates into CASSLISDGELFF.

This clone was detected only a few times. The V call is TRBV7-9, the J call TRBJ1-6; D is possibly TRBD1 (5 bases). Germline CDR1 reads SEHNR; CDR2 reads FQNEAQ (reference sequence). The germline V and J ends were trimmed by 5 bases and 10 bases, with 18 bases remaining between them. CDR3 size: 15 residues. CDR3 in DNA: TGTGCCAGCAGCCAGCCGCCTCAGCAGGGATCACCCCTCCACTTT. Translated, it gives CASSQPPQQGSPLHF.

The chain joins TRBV5-6 to TRBJ2-1; TRBD2 matches at 9 bases. This CDR3 has 14 amino acids. The germline V gene encodes CDR1 SGHDT and CDR2 YYEEEE. V trimming: 0 bases; J trimming: 8 bases; junction bases outside the gene matches: 3. The CDR3 protein is CASSLGLAADEQFF. DNA of the CDR3: TGTGCCAGCAGCTTGGGACTAGCGGCAGATGAGCAGTTCTTC.

The V and J genes are TRBV2 and TRBJ1-6; the D is unclear. Germline assignment: CDR1 SNHLY and CDR2 FYNNEI. V lost 7 bases, J lost 3 bases, and 13 bases lay in between. The CDR3 spans 15 residues. The DNA for the CDR3 is TGTGCCAGCAATGGAGGAGGGAGCTATAATTCACCCCTCCACTTT. This gives the protein CASNGGGSYNSPLHF. Full variable domain (rest looked up from reference TRBV2 and TRBJ1-6): EPEVTQTPSHQVTQMGQEVILRCVPISNHLYFYWYRQILGQKVEFLVSFYNNEISEKSEIFDDQFSVERPDGSNFTLKIRSTKLEDSAMYFCASNGGGSYNSPLHFGNGTRLTVT.

The V call is TRBV11-3, the J call TRBJ2-1; the D gene is possibly TRBD1 (6 bases). Germline assignment: CDR1 SGHNT and CDR2 YENEEA. The CDR3 loop spans 12 amino acids. The V end lost 5 bases, the J end lost 9 bases, and 11 bases lay between the germline ends. In DNA form, the CDR3 reads TGTGCCAGCAGCCCCAGGGACACTGAGCAGTTCTTC. Protein sequence: CASSPRDTEQFF. Variable domain in full (rest from reference TRBV11-3 and TRBJ2-1): EAGVVQSPRYKIIEKKQPVAFWCNPISGHNTLYWYLQNLGQGPELLIRYENEEAVDDSQLPKDRFSAERLKGVDSTLKIQPAELGDSAVYLCASSPRDTEQFFGPGTRLTVL.